This T cell receptor beta chain was retrieved from a study of tumor-infiltrating lymphocytes in primary liver carcinoma. On the study more broadly: Tumor staging was T1-T3 N0M0; sizes spanned about 4 to 11 cm across. Study-level findings and limits: Tumor region pairs outstripped tumor-adjacent and tumor-blood pairs in overlap.

RNA and DNA were co-extracted from roughly 20-30 mg of unsorted bulk tissue. Points on this clonotype: Its specificity is unknown. The junction and the germline gene differ at one end; a read error may be behind it.

Germline V gene lookup returns CDR1 SGHVS and CDR2 FQNEAQ. The CDR3 covers 14 residues. A primer in the constant region served to generate TCR beta cDNA from approximately 460 ng of total RNA. Three nested multiplex PCR rounds, a slightly modified ARM-PCR method, built the TCR beta libraries. Primers for the first two PCR rounds were TRBV1-TRBV30 forward primers and a C-beta reverse primer (about 11 cycles per round). Each CDR3 protein is one row after TCRdb ran MiXCR on the multiplex PCR reads. The table lists tens of thousands of distinct CDR3 sequences, 60% to 80% of them singletons. Sequencing was performed on tumor-adjacent normal liver tissue. V gene TRBV7-8 combines with J gene TRBJ2-2; a possible D gene is TRBD2 (5 bases). The source is a woman aged 25 to 39 with primary liver carcinoma and hepatitis B virus infection. CDR3 in amino acids: CASSNAPYTGEMFF. Written as DNA, the CDR3 is TGTGCCAGCAGCAACGCCCCTTACACCGGGGAGATGTTTTTT.